Each of the 27 T cell receptor beta chains below was sequenced from the same sample in a study of T cells in Graves' hyperthyroidism and ophthalmopathy (dated by TCRdb to between 2018 and 2020). Libraries were prepared through multiplex PCR. The sequencer listed for this sample is Illumina HiSeq 2000. Amplification of TCR beta CDR3 regions was carried out from RNA transcripts. A first-round RT-PCR of the TCR CDR3 used the HTBI primer set with the Qiagen OneStep RT-PCR kit. The public reads were reanalyzed by TCRdb: fastp trimming at Q25, MiXCR alignment, in-frame beta chains only. Duplicate CDR3 protein sequences are folded into a single record with the most common DNA and genes. The sample table shows around 430,000 distinct CDR3 sequences, and about 15% are seen once. 32% of the sample goes to the ten largest clones. Sequenced material: blood. Receptors were obtained from a woman in her twenties or thirties with Graves' hyperthyroidism.

This clonotype was detected ten times or more. This chain joins TRBV6-1 and TRBJ2-1; 10 bases are a match to TRBD2. V gave up 1 base and J gave up 9 bases; unmatched junction bases: 6. CDR1 and CDR2 (germline): MNHNS, SASEGT. CDR3 size: 15 residues. CDR3 sequence: CASSEVAGGVGEQFF. The CDR3, as DNA: TGTGCCAGCAGTGAAGTAGCGGGAGGTGTCGGTGAGCAGTTCTTC.

This clonotype came up a few times. The CDR3 loop is CSARDGSNGELFF. CDR3 bases: TGCAGTGCTAGGGACGGTTCAAACGGGGAGCTGTTTTTT. The V gene is TRBV20-1, the J gene TRBJ2-2; no firm D call. In germline, CDR1 is DFQATT, CDR2 SNEGSKA (reference sequence). The CDR3 contains 13 residues. V lost 3 bases and J 7 bases, leaving 12 bases between the germline ends.

This clonotype was found a few times. Germline and junction disagree at one end, which may indicate a read error. V is TRBV12-3 or TRBV12-4 and J is TRBJ1-3; no firm D call. This CDR3 contains 15 residues. The CDR3 DNA sequence: TGTGCCAGCAGTTTGACCGGCTCGACTGGAACCACCATATATTTT. Its translation is CASSLTGSTGTTIYF.

This clonotype has a handful of counts. The chain carries TRBV6-1 and TRBJ2-7; D perhaps matches TRBD2 (5 bases). CDR3 length equals 15 residues. Germline values: CDR1 MNHNS, CDR2 SASEGT. With 8 bases removed from V and 1 base from J, the gap between germline ends came to 18 bases. CDR3 in DNA: TGTGCCAGCGGTTCCGGGGTTGTAGGTTCCTACGAGCAGTACTTC. It codes for CASGSGVVGSYEQYF.

This clonotype was seen at least ten times. The rearrangement uses TRBV18 and TRBJ2-7; D might be TRBD1 or TRBD2, each matching 6 bases. This CDR3 region has 15 residues. Germline V gene lookup returns CDR1 KGHSH and CDR2 LQKENI. V was pared by 0 bases and J by 2 bases, with 11 bases between. The CDR3 loop is CASSPPEGVTYEQYF. DNA of the CDR3: TGTGCCAGCTCACCACCGGAGGGGGTCACCTACGAGCAGTACTTC.

This chain connects TRBV2 to TRBJ2-7, with 10 bases matching TRBD1. V trimming: 3 bases; J trimming: 6 bases; junction bases outside the gene matches: 14. CDR1 and CDR2 from the germline V gene are SNHLY and FYNNEI. The CDR3 extends over 17 amino acids. The CDR3 DNA reads TGTGCCAGCAGTGATGTGGCTAAGGGACAGGGGTTGGGCGAGCAGTACTTC. Its protein product is CASSDVAKGQGLGEQYF.

This clonotype was counted many times. CDR3: CASSLGGKYEQYF. CDR3 bases: TGTGCCAGCAGTTTAGGCGGGAAATACGAGCAGTACTTC. J is TRBJ2-7 and V is TRBV28, with D tentatively TRBD2 (6 bases). This CDR3 has 13 amino acids. The V gene lost 2 bases and the J gene lost 4 bases, with 9 bases spanning the gap. Germline V gene data show CDR1 as MDHEN and CDR2 as SYDVKM.

This clonotype was detected only a few times. The chain combines TRBV6-1 with TRBJ1-5; no clear D gene. CDR3 length: 15 residues. V shed 1 base and J shed 0 bases, with 7 bases lying between them. The V gene's germline CDR1 is MNHNS and CDR2 SASEGT. The CDR3 DNA follows: TGTGCCAGCAGTGAAGGGGCTTATAGCAATCAGCCCCAGCATTTT. Amino acid sequence: CASSEGAYSNQPQHF.

The sample holds a few counts of this clonotype. J is TRBJ2-7 and V is TRBV9, with unresolved D. Trimming left V 0 bases short and J 6 bases short, with 10 bases between. This CDR3 region has 13 residues. Germline V gene sequence: CDR1 SGDLS, CDR2 YYNGEE. Written as DNA, the CDR3 is TGTGCCAGCAGCGTAGGCCCAGCCGGCGAGCAGTACTTC. It yields the protein CASSVGPAGEQYF.

The chain uses TRBV6-1 and TRBJ2-4; D is perhaps TRBD2 (6 bases). There are 11 residues in the CDR3. Germline V gene lookup returns CDR1 MNHNS and CDR2 SASEGT. V was pared by 6 bases and J by 7 bases, with 7 bases between. The CDR3 here is CASSRGNIQYF. The DNA of the CDR3 is TGTGCCAGCAGCCGGGGGAACATTCAGTACTTC.

This clonotype was seen many times. The chain links TRBV3-1 to TRBJ2-2; 14 nucleotides line up with TRBD2. The CDR3 length is 17 residues. Per the germline V gene, CDR1 is LGHDT and CDR2 is YNNKEL (reference sequence). With 6 bases clipped from V and 3 bases from J, the junction kept 6 bases outside the gene matches. The CDR3 nucleotides read TGTGCCAGCAGACCGGGACTAGCGGGAGAGGACACCGGGGAGCTGTTTTTT. Protein: CASRPGLAGEDTGELFF.

This clonotype was seen repeatedly, ten times or more. The chain carries TRBV6-1 and TRBJ2-7; TRBD1 agrees at 7 bases. This CDR3 region has 15 residues. Germline V gene data show CDR1 as MNHNS and CDR2 as SASEGT. The V segment lost 5 bases and the J segment 3 bases; nucleotides outside the gene matches: 10. CDR3: CASSSTGAIIYEQYF. The CDR3 DNA reads as TGTGCCAGCAGTTCAACAGGGGCGATAATCTACGAGCAGTACTTC.

This clonotype showed up just a few times. The CDR3 here is CASSVAGQAQETQYF. The CDR3 coding sequence is TGTGCCAGCAGCGTAGCGGGACAGGCACAAGAGACCCAGTACTTC. The chain combines TRBV9 with TRBJ2-5; TRBD1 aligns across 8 bases. J was trimmed by 2 bases and V by 0 bases; bases with no gene match: 3. Per the germline V gene, CDR1 is SGDLS and CDR2 is YYNGEE. CDR3 size: 15 residues.

CDR3 in DNA: TGTGCCTGGAGCCTTCAAGCGACCAGGTCGAGGAACACTGAAGCTTTCTTT. Residues: CAWSLQATRSRNTEAFF. The chain has TRBV30 and TRBJ1-1; D uncertain. Germline V CDR1 and CDR2: GTSNPN, SVGIG (reference sequence). There are 17 residues in the CDR3. V lost 3 bases and J 1 base, leaving 21 bases between the germline ends.

This clonotype was recorded many times. The gene calls are TRBV28 and TRBJ1-1, with D unresolved. The CDR3 covers 12 residues. The germline CDR1 and CDR2 sequences are MDHEN and SYDVKM. V lost 7 bases, J lost 10 bases, and 16 bases lay in between. The CDR3 coding sequence is TGTGCCAGCACCCAGGTCGGTCTCACAGCTTTCTTT. This codes for CASTQVGLTAFF. Filled out from reference TRBV28 and TRBJ1-1, the complete variable domain reads DVKVTQSSRYLVKRTGEKVFLECVQDMDHENMFWYRQDPGLGLRLIYFSYDVKMKEKGDIPEGYSVSREKKERFSLILESASTNQTSMYLCASTQVGLTAFFGQGTRLTVV.

This clonotype was counted only a few times. The V call is TRBV7-2, the J call TRBJ2-3; D gene uncertain. V was pared by 7 bases and J by 6 bases, with 17 bases between. The CDR3 contains 14 residues. CDR1 and CDR2 from the germline V gene are SGHTA and FQGNSA. Here the CDR3 reads CASTLGGSMDTQYF. CDR3 bases: TGTGCCAGCACCCTCGGTGGGTCTATGGATACGCAGTATTTT.

This CDR3 is CASSPIRGQNTEAFF. The CDR3 DNA is TGTGCCAGCAGTCCGATCCGGGGACAGAACACTGAAGCTTTCTTT. The chain is built from TRBV28 and TRBJ1-1, with D maybe TRBD1 (6 bases). CDR1 MDHEN and CDR2 SYDVKM come from the germline V gene. With 5 bases removed from V and 1 base from J, the gap between germline ends came to 14 bases. CDR3 length: 15 residues. Full variable domain (remainder filled in from reference TRBV28 and TRBJ1-1): DVKVTQSSRYLVKRTGEKVFLECVQDMDHENMFWYRQDPGLGLRLIYFSYDVKMKEKGDIPEGYSVSREKKERFSLILESASTNQTSMYLCASSPIRGQNTEAFFGQGTRLTVV.

The chain has TRBV20-1 and TRBJ2-7; TRBD2 matches at 12 bases. This CDR3 has 14 amino acids. With V trimmed by 5 bases and J by 3 bases, 5 bases remained unmatched. CDR1 is DFQATT and CDR2 is SNEGSKA in the germline V gene (reference sequence). For the CDR3, the DNA is TGCAGTGCTCAGACTAGCGGGAGCCTCTACGAGCAGTACTTC. It codes for CSAQTSGSLYEQYF.

This clonotype was counted ten times or more. The chain recombines TRBV28 with TRBJ2-7; D might be TRBD2 (5 bases). The CDR3 extends over 14 amino acids. The V end was cut by 2 bases, the J end by 2 bases, with 10 bases between. CDR1 and CDR2 (germline): MDHEN, SYDVKM. The CDR3 reads CASSLGGLTYEQYF. The CDR3 nucleotides read TGTGCCAGCAGTTTAGGCGGGCTAACCTACGAGCAGTACTTC.

J is TRBJ1-4 and V is TRBV15; tentatively, D is TRBD1 (6 bases). Per the germline V gene, CDR1 is LNHNV and CDR2 is YYDKDF (reference sequence). Trimming removed 9 bases at V and 4 bases at J, with 15 bases between. The CDR3 has 14 amino acids. DNA for the CDR3: TGTGCCACATCCTTGGGGGGCCTTAATGAAAAACTGTTTTTT. Its translation is CATSLGGLNEKLFF. The variable domain in full, completed from reference TRBV15 and TRBJ1-4, reads DAMVIQNPRYQVTQFGKPVTLSCSQTLNHNVMYWYQQKSSQAPKLLFHYYDKDFNNEADTPDNFQSRRPNTSFCFLDIRSPGLGDTAMYLCATSLGGLNEKLFFGSGTQLSVL.

This clonotype was counted ten times or more. The chain combines TRBV11-2 with TRBJ2-1; no firm D call. Deletions cut 7 bases from V and 10 bases from J, with 11 bases between. This CDR3 is 11 amino acids long. Germline V lookup: CDR1 SGHAT, CDR2 FQNNGV. The CDR3 DNA reads as TGTGCCAGCACACCCTTAGGCGAGCAGTTCTTC. As protein: CASTPLGEQFF.

This clonotype occurred many times. This sequence joins TRBV5-6 and TRBJ2-1, with 8 bases fitting TRBD2. This CDR3 comprises 14 residues. Germline-derived CDR1 and CDR2 are SGHDT and YYEEEE. V was pared by 2 bases and J by 4 bases, with 2 bases of the junction left unmatched. DNA for the CDR3: TGTGCCAGCAGCTTAGGCGGGGGGTACAATGAGCAGTTCTTC. Translation: CASSLGGGYNEQFF.

In its sample, this clonotype was seen many times. The rearrangement joins TRBV12-3 or TRBV12-4 to TRBJ2-7; D not certain. The V gene lost 5 bases and the J gene lost 7 bases, with 9 bases spanning the gap. This CDR3 has 11 amino acids. This chain's CDR3 is CASSRSREQYF. The CDR3 DNA is TGTGCCAGCAGTAGGAGTCGTGAGCAGTACTTC.

At least ten counts were recorded for this clonotype. For the CDR3, the DNA is TGTGCCAGCTCACCCCCGGGACAAACGAACACTGAAGCTTTCTTT. Protein sequence: CASSPPGQTNTEAFF. The chain combines TRBV18 with TRBJ1-1; the D gene is possibly TRBD1 (6 bases). Germline V lookup: CDR1 KGHSH, CDR2 LQKENI. Trimming left V 3 bases short and J 1 base short, with 12 bases between. The CDR3 has 15 amino acids.

The rearrangement joins TRBV6-2 or TRBV6-3 to TRBJ1-2; 11 nucleotides agree with TRBD1. The germline V gene encodes CDR1 MNHEY and CDR2 SVGEGT. With 6 bases clipped from V and 9 bases from J, the junction kept 6 bases outside the gene matches. The CDR3 has 13 amino acids. The CDR3 nucleotides read TGTGCCAGCAGCGAAGGACAGGGGGCAAGCTACACCTTC. Amino acid sequence: CASSEGQGASYTF.

This clonotype occurred a few times. V and J are TRBV7-9 and TRBJ2-1; 8 bases match TRBD2. The J segment lost 4 bases and the V segment lost 3 bases, leaving 11 bases of the junction unmatched. The germline CDR1 and CDR2 sequences are SEHNR and FQNEAQ (reference sequence). This CDR3 spans 17 amino acids. The CDR3 sequence is CASSLFPISGAYNEQFF. In DNA form, the CDR3 reads TGTGCCAGCAGCTTGTTCCCCATTAGCGGGGCGTACAATGAGCAGTTCTTC.

V gene TRBV6-1 combines with J gene TRBJ1-5; D unclear. V lost 6 bases, J lost 7 bases, and 7 bases lay in between. The CDR3 runs 11 residues. CDR1 MNHNS and CDR2 SASEGT come from the germline V gene. As DNA, the CDR3 is TGTGCCAGCAGCTGGGAACAGCCCCAGCATTTT. This gives the protein CASSWEQPQHF.